Listed below are T cell receptor beta chains from one sample, sequenced in a study of T cell repertoires in cytomegalovirus infection. TCRdb re-called the reads through MiXCR, storing one row per CDR3 protein. Seen here are about 180,000 distinct CDR3 sequences, roughly a sixth observed once, and the top ten hold approximately 25%. Specimen: CD8+ T cells from PBMCs. These receptors all come from a human donor in good health (CMV status not recorded). Some clones in this sample may be carry-over from other donors' samples. The CDR3 runs from the conserved cysteine through the conserved F or W. A D gene is named only where the DNA matches it firmly. Clone size, where shown, is once, few, many, or a class for clones that have expanded.

d_gene	v_gene	abundance	j_gene	CDR3nt	CDR3aa
NA	TRBV27	NA	TRBJ2-1	TGTGCCAGCACCTGGGGCGGGGCGAGCTCCTACAATGAGCAGTTCTTC	CASTWGGASSYNEQFF
NA	TRBV4-1	NA	TRBJ1-2	TGCGCCAGCAGCCAAGATCTGGCAGGGGAAGACTATGGCTACACCTTC	CASSQDLAGEDYGYTF
TRBD1	TRBV5-5	NA	TRBJ2-3	TGTGCCAGCAGCTTTGACAGGGGGCGCGGCACAGATACGCAGTATTTT	CASSFDRGRGTDTQYF
NA	TRBV7-2	NA	TRBJ2-5	TGTGCCAGCAGCTTAGTAGCCTACAGCCGCCAAGAGACCCAGTACTTC	CASSLVAYSRQETQYF
NA	TRBV14	few	TRBJ2-2	TGTGCCAGCAGCCAGGACATTAACACCGGGGAGCTGTTTTTT	CASSQDINTGELFF
TRBD1	TRBV7-2	NA	TRBJ1-4	TGTGCCAGCAGCCGGACAGGGACTAATGAAAAACTGTTTTTT	CASSRTGTNEKLFF
TRBD1	TRBV11-2	NA	TRBJ2-7	TGTGCCAGCAGAGGTGACAGGGAATATAGCTACGAGCAGTACTTC	CASRGDREYSYEQYF
TRBD1	TRBV5-4	NA	TRBJ1-2	TGTGCCAGCAGACCGGGACAGGGCCACTATGGCTACACCTTC	CASRPGQGHYGYTF
TRBD1	TRBV27	few	TRBJ2-7	TGTGCCAGCAGTCTCGGACAGGGATGGGCCTACGAGCAGTACTTC	CASSLGQGWAYEQYF
NA	TRBV20-1	NA	TRBJ2-5	TGCAGTGCTAGAGAAGACGGACAAGAGACCCAGTACTTC	CSAREDGQETQYF
NA	TRBV7-6	few	TRBJ1-1	TGTGCCAGCAGCTTAGTTCAGGTAGGGAACACTGAAGCTTTCTTT	CASSLVQVGNTEAFF
NA	TRBV28	few	TRBJ1-1	TGTGCCAGCAGTTTATTTCGGAGTGGAGGAAGTGAAGCTTTCTTT	CASSLFRSGGSEAFF
TRBD1	TRBV28	NA	TRBJ2-6	TGTGCCAGCAGACACAGGGGGCCCTCTGGGGCCAACGTCCTGACTTTC	CASRHRGPSGANVLTF
TRBD1	TRBV28	few	TRBJ2-6	TGTGCCAGCAGTTTCCGGACAGGGGCTGGGGCCAACGTCCTGACTTTC	CASSFRTGAGANVLTF
NA	TRBV14	NA	TRBJ2-3	TGTGCCAGCAGCCTTACTGGACAGGGAGGGAGCACAGATACGCAGTATTTT	CASSLTGQGGSTDTQYF
NA	TRBV7-9	NA	TRBJ1-6	TGTGCCAGCAGCTTGATCGTGTTGGGTTTAGGATCACCCCTCCACTTT	CASSLIVLGLGSPLHF
NA	TRBV28	few	TRBJ2-7	TGTGCCAGCACCTTGGGGCCCGCCTACGAGCAGTACTTC	CASTLGPAYEQYF
NA	TRBV7-9	NA	TRBJ1-1	TGTGCCAGCGGAGTAGGTCAGGGGATCACTGAAGCTTTCTTT	CASGVGQGITEAFF
NA	TRBV28	NA	TRBJ2-4	TGTGCCAGCAGTTTAGGTTCGGGTCCCCAGTACTTC	CASSLGSGPQYF
TRBD1	TRBV12-3/TRBV12-4	few	TRBJ1-5	TGTGCCAGCAGTCTCGGGACAGGGGAAAGCAATCAGCCCCAGCATTTT	CASSLGTGESNQPQHF
TRBD1	TRBV20-1	NA	TRBJ1-1	TGCAGTGCTAGAGATAGGGGACAGGGGACTGAAGCTTTCTTT	CSARDRGQGTEAFF
NA	TRBV20-1	few	TRBJ2-7	TGCAGTGCTTCGATAAGAGGGGACTTCTACGAGCAGTACTTC	CSASIRGDFYEQYF
NA	TRBV9	NA	TRBJ2-5	TGTGCCAGCAGCCCAAGAACGGGGGAGACCCAGTACTTC	CASSPRTGETQYF
NA	TRBV24-1	few	TRBJ2-1	TGTGCCACCAGTGATCCAAGGGTCTATGAGCAGTTCTTC	CATSDPRVYEQFF
NA	TRBV29-1	NA	TRBJ2-7	TGCAGCGTTGTAGACCGGGACACTAGCTACGAGCAGTACTTC	CSVVDRDTSYEQYF
NA	TRBV7-9	few	TRBJ2-3	TGTGCCAGCCGGACGATTTACTACACAGATACGCAGTATTTT	CASRTIYYTDTQYF
TRBD1	TRBV3-1	few	TRBJ2-2	TGTGCCAGCAGCTACGGACAGGTGGTGGTTGACGGGGAGCTGTTTTTT	CASSYGQVVVDGELFF
NA	TRBV7-9	NA	TRBJ2-7	TGTGCCAGCAGCCCTTTAGAGGAGCAGTACTTC	CASSPLEEQYF
TRBD2	TRBV2	NA	TRBJ2-3	TGTGCCAGCAGTGAAGCGCTGGGCGGGGGACCGACAGATACGCAGTATTTT	CASSEALGGGPTDTQYF
TRBD1	TRBV7-2	NA	TRBJ1-2	TGTGCCAGCAGCTTAGTCAAGTGGACAGGTCTTCATGGCTACACCTTC	CASSLVKWTGLHGYTF
NA	TRBV27	few	TRBJ1-3	TGTGCCAGCAGTTTATCAGAGGGCTTTGCTGGAAACACCATATATTTT	CASSLSEGFAGNTIYF
NA	TRBV7-9	few	TRBJ1-1	TGTGCCAGCAGCCTCTTCGACGAGGCTACGAACACTGAAGCTTTCTTT	CASSLFDEATNTEAFF
TRBD1	TRBV6-6	NA	TRBJ1-3	TGTGCCAGCAGTTACTTAGGACAGGGAGGCACCATATATTTT	CASSYLGQGGTIYF
TRBD1	TRBV7-2	NA	TRBJ1-1	TGTGCCAGCAGCTACAGGGGTTTCATGAACACTGAAGCTTTCTTT	CASSYRGFMNTEAFF
NA	TRBV6-5	NA	TRBJ1-1	TGTGCCAGCAGCCCAGGCAGGACGGGTATCATGAACACTGAAGCTTTCTTT	CASSPGRTGIMNTEAFF
NA	TRBV12-3/TRBV12-4	few	TRBJ2-7	TGTGCCAGCAGTTTATTCCACGAGCAGTACTTC	CASSLFHEQYF
NA	TRBV27	NA	TRBJ1-6	TGTGCCAGCAGTTCCCTCCCCGGCCGGGATTCACCCCTCCACTTT	CASSSLPGRDSPLHF
TRBD2	TRBV6-6	NA	TRBJ2-5	TGTGCCAGCAAGCTAGCGGGGGAGGAAGAGACCCAGTACTTC	CASKLAGEEETQYF